The 2 T cell receptor beta chains reported below all come from one sample, sequenced in a study of T cells in Graves' hyperthyroidism and ophthalmopathy. TCR beta CDR3 region amplification was performed from RNA transcripts. TCR CDR3 regions were first amplified by RT-PCR with HTBI primers. TCRdb re-derived calls from the multiplex PCR reads in MiXCR, one entry per CDR3 protein. Among 550,000 to 700,000 distinct CDR3 sequences listed, around 46% were seen once. Sequenced sample: peripheral blood or thyroid tissue (not recorded which). These receptors all stem from an adult woman with Graves' disease, either hyperthyroidism or ophthalmopathy (not recorded which).

On this clonotype: Being one base from a much bigger clone, this may be a read error. The CDR3 carries no conserved terminal phenylalanine or tryptophan, so it likely arises from a read error. The V call is TRBV12-3 or TRBV12-4, the J call TRBJ1-6; possibly TRBD1 for D (5 bases). The CDR3 sequence is 15 residues long. Trimming removed 2 bases from V and 5 bases from J, with 10 bases in between. The DNA for the CDR3 is TGTGCCAGCAGTTTATCAGACAGAGATAATTCACCCCTCCACCTT. Protein: CASSLSDRDNSPLHL.

This clonotype was seen many times. The V gene is TRBV24-1, the J gene TRBJ1-2; unclear D gene. This CDR3 has 17 residues. From germline, CDR1 is KGHDR and CDR2 SFDVKD. Trimming removed 4 bases at V and 3 bases at J, with 20 bases between. Here the CDR3 reads CATSDPAHGPQYYGYTF. The CDR3 DNA is TGTGCCACCAGTGACCCAGCGCACGGTCCCCAATACTATGGCTACACCTTC.